This TCR beta chain comes out of a study of OX40 agonist ivuxolimab in advanced cancers. The study in broad terms: Ivuxolimab was a fully human IgG2 agonistic monoclonal antibody targeting the costimulatory receptor OX40 (CD134). Prior anti-PD-1, anti-PD-L1 or anti-CTLA-4 therapy was permitted, and 30% to 45% of dose-escalation patients had received checkpoint inhibitors. Among the approximately 54 dose-escalation patients, some 20 had hepatocellular carcinoma, roughly 15 melanoma, 9 renal cell carcinoma and 9 head and neck cancer. Peripheral TCRbeta sequencing was intended to test whether TCR sequence diversity was altered and clonal T-cell expansion was caused by ivuxolimab. Partial responses occurred in three dose-escalation patients: two with cutaneous melanoma and one with hepatocellular carcinoma. Intravenous ivuxolimab was administered to patients every 2 weeks at six dose levels: 0.01, 0.1, 0.3, 1.5, 3 and 10 mg/kg. The monotherapy dose-escalation portion (N of about 47 patients) of the phase I ivuxolimab trial is reported in the paper. A male proportion of roughly 80% and a mean age of about 60 years, ranging from roughly 23 to 85, were recorded for the dose-escalation cohort. Beyond this particular receptor, the publication reports: On average, CD8+ T cells showed more expanded clones than CD4+ T cells after ivuxolimab. At doses from 0.1 to 3.0 mg/kg, clonal expansion was seen in both CD4+ and CD8+ blood T cells between baseline and week 6. Antigen specificity was not determined for the clonally expanded peripheral T cells. Partial responders in the 0.1-3.0 mg/kg groups had among the lowest normalized peripheral clonal expansion, especially among CD8+ T cells. Low levels of normalized T-cell clonal expansion were also seen in some patients who did not respond.

The trial excluded patients who had a history of autoimmune disease or who were on systemic immunosuppression. Peripheral blood for TCR sequencing was collected from all dose cohorts at baseline, on cycle 4 day 1, and on cycle 7 day 1. Samples came from an open-label, multicenter, first-in-human phase I dose-escalation trial of ivuxolimab. Adults with locally advanced or metastatic melanoma, renal cell carcinoma, hepatocellular carcinoma or head and neck squamous cell carcinoma were enrolled in the trial. CD4+ and CD8+ T cells were sorted separately from peripheral blood before TCR sequencing. To sequence the TCRbeta CDR3 region, genomic DNA was isolated from the sorted cells. TCRbeta CDR3 regions were sequenced using the immunoSEQ Assay. TCRdb re-hosts the immuneACCESS table, in-frame sequences only. Its copies lack some clones; in the studies checked, an unresolved V gene accounts for under half of them, and the cause for the rest is not known. This sample comprises almost 65,000 clones, approximately 83% of them detected only once. The ten largest clones take up 0.7% of the sample.

About this clone itself: Its cognate antigen has yet to be identified. Base qualities are not recorded, but no much larger clone differs from it by a single base.

Deletion took 8 bases off V and 3 bases off J, with a span of 14 bases between the germline ends. Via the germline V gene, CDR1 is MGHRA and CDR2 YSYEKL. The CDR3 goes from the cysteine to the phenylalanine over 14 residues. The sequence is cut down to CDR3 DNA, 42 bases in frame from base 1. This sequence was found in an adult with an advanced solid tumor such as melanoma, head and neck, liver or kidney cancer. The rearrangement joined TRBV4-1 to TRBJ1-5; confidence is insufficient to name the D gene. The sample was CD4+ or CD8+ T cells sorted from blood, taken in a trial of the OX40 agonist ivuxolimab. The DNA sequence reads TGCGCCAGCCAGGACGGCGGCCTCAATCAGCCCCAGCATTTT. This encodes CASQDGGLNQPQHF.